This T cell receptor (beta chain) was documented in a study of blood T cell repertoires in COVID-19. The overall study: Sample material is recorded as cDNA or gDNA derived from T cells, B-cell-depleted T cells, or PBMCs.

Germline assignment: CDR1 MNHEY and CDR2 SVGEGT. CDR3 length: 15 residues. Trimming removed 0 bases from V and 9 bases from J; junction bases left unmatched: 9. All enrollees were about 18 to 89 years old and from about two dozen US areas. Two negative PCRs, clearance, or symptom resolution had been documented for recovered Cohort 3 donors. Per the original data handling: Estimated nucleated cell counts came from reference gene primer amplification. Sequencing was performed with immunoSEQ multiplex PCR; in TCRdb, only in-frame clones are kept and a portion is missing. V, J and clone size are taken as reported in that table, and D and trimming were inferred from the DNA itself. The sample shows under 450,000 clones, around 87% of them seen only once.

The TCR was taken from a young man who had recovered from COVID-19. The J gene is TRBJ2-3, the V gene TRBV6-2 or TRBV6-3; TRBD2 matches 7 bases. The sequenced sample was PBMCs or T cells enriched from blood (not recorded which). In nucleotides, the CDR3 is TGTGCCAGCAGTTACTCGAATCCAGGGAGGGGAACGCAGTATTTT. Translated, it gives CASSYSNPGRGTQYF.